The 30 T cell receptor beta chains in this list originate from one sample, sequenced in a study of type 1 regulatory T cells. Using its own MiXCR run on the reads, TCRdb lists one record per CDR3 protein. There are 90,000 to 100,000 distinct CDR3 sequences in the sample; about 28% occur only once, and around 2.3% lies in the top ten. Sequencing was performed on CD4+ T cells, either the whole sample or a sorted fraction (not recorded which). The receptors shown here come from a human donor in good health.

In this sample, this clonotype turned up a few times. V usage is TRBV12-3 or TRBV12-4 and J usage is TRBJ2-1, with 11 positions matching TRBD1. Trimming took 6 bases from V and 7 from J; bases not matched to a gene: 8. The CDR3 sequence is 15 residues long. CDR3 sequence: CASSPGTGGRNEQFF. In nucleotides, the CDR3 is TGTGCCAGCAGCCCTGGGACAGGGGGGCGGAATGAGCAGTTCTTC.

In its sample, this clonotype was seen a few times. The J gene is TRBJ2-7, the V gene TRBV29-1, with D tentatively TRBD2 (5 bases). Trimming left V 0 bases short and J 6 bases short, with 18 bases between. The CDR3 covers 15 residues. Germline loops: CDR1 SQVTM, CDR2 ANQGSEA. The CDR3 sequence is CSVEDWSAGPIEQYF. In nucleotides, the CDR3 is TGCAGCGTTGAAGATTGGTCGGCGGGTCCGATCGAGCAGTACTTC.

There are a few counts of this clonotype. The V call is TRBV7-8, the J call TRBJ2-2; 7 positions match TRBD1. The CDR3 loop spans 14 amino acids. Germline lookup yields CDR1 SGHVS and CDR2 FQNEAQ. The J segment lost 3 bases and the V segment lost 5 bases, leaving 3 bases of the junction unmatched. This CDR3 reads CASSTGTDTGELFF. The CDR3, as DNA: TGTGCCAGCAGCACCGGGACAGACACCGGGGAGCTGTTTTTT.

This clonotype was seen more than once but under ten times. The chain couples TRBV11-2 to TRBJ2-7; D possibly uses TRBD1 or TRBD2 (5 bases each). The V end was cut by 2 bases, the J end by 4 bases, with 18 bases between. CDR3 length: 16 residues. Germline V gene lookup returns CDR1 SGHAT and CDR2 FQNNGV. This CDR3 is CASSLPWGNSRYEQYF. The CDR3 region has the DNA TGTGCCAGCAGCTTACCCTGGGGGAATTCTCGATACGAGCAGTACTTC.

This clonotype was found a few times. The rearrangement uses TRBV10-3 and TRBJ2-1, with TRBD2 identical over 10 bases. This CDR3 comprises 16 residues. Germline lookup yields CDR1 ENHRY and CDR2 SYGVKD. Losses at the gene ends were 3 bases for V and 6 bases for J; bases not matched to a gene: 8. CDR3 bases: TGTGCCATCAGTGACAGCGGGAGGGCTTCCGGCAATGAGCAGTTCTTC. It specifies CAISDSGRASGNEQFF.

The V and J genes are TRBV6-5 and TRBJ1-1; D gene ambiguous. With 7 bases removed from V and 7 bases from J, the gap between germline ends came to 19 bases. Germline loops: CDR1 MNHEY, CDR2 SVGAGI. The CDR3 consists of 14 residues. Written as DNA, the CDR3 is TGTGCCAGCAAAATCGACCTTGGGCCAGGTGAAGCTTTCTTT. Translated: CASKIDLGPGEAFF.

The chain links TRBV25-1 to TRBJ2-2; D is unclear. The V gene lost 3 bases and the J gene lost 6 bases, with 14 bases spanning the gap. This CDR3 spans 15 amino acids. The germline CDR1 and CDR2 sequences are MGHDK and SYGVNS. Written as DNA, the CDR3 is TGTGCCAGCAGTGATGGTAGGGCTGGAGCCGGGGAGCTGTTTTTT. Its translation: CASSDGRAGAGELFF.

CDR3 bases: TGTGCCTGGAGTGTCACAGGCTACGAGCAGTACTTC. Translation gives CAWSVTGYEQYF. This chain uses TRBV30 with TRBJ2-7, with D possibly matching TRBD1 (5 bases). The CDR3 is made up of 12 amino acids. From germline, CDR1 is GTSNPN and CDR2 SVGIG (reference sequence). Trimming stripped 0 bases from V and 3 bases from J, with 6 bases between.

V and J are TRBV30 and TRBJ2-7; D is perhaps TRBD2 (5 bases). Germline CDR1 and CDR2: GTSNPN and SVGIG (reference sequence). The CDR3 consists of 14 residues. V was cut by 5 bases and J by 3 bases, with 17 bases left in between. CDR3 amino acids: CAWGNPGEYYEQYF. CDR3 coding DNA: TGTGCCTGGGGGAACCCCGGGGAATACTACGAGCAGTACTTC.

This clonotype was seen only a few times. The rearrangement uses TRBV11-2 and TRBJ2-3; 11 bases match TRBD1. CDR3 length: 16 residues. J was trimmed by 6 bases and V by 5 bases; bases with no gene match: 10. The germline V gene encodes CDR1 SGHAT and CDR2 FQNNGV. CDR3 DNA: TGTGCCAGCAGCACTCCGGGACAGGGGGTTTCTGATACGCAGTATTTT. It yields the protein CASSTPGQGVSDTQYF.

The CDR3 coding sequence is TGTGCCAGCAGCCATCGGGGGCCTAACTATGGCTACACCTTC. Translating it yields CASSHRGPNYGYTF. The chain joins TRBV14 to TRBJ1-2, with D possibly being TRBD1 (6 bases). Germline V gives CDR1 SGHDN, CDR2 FVKESK. The CDR3 loop spans 14 amino acids. Trimming left V 3 bases short and J 0 bases short, with 8 bases between. The variable domain in full, with the rest retrieved from reference TRBV14 and TRBJ1-2, is EAGVTQFPSHSVIEKGQTVTLRCDPISGHDNLYWYRRVMGKEIKFLLHFVKESKQDESGMPNNRFLAERTGGTYSTLKVQPAELEDSGVYFCASSHRGPNYGYTFGSGTRLTVV.

The rearrangement links TRBV20-1 to TRBJ2-1; 7 bases agree with TRBD2. Germline trimming cut 6 bases from V and 9 bases from J; bases unmatched to any gene: 11. The CDR3 is made up of 13 amino acids. Germline lookup yields CDR1 DFQATT and CDR2 SNEGSKA (reference sequence). CDR3 loop: CSARWLAVGEQFF. The DNA of the CDR3 is TGCAGTGCCCGTTGGCTAGCGGTAGGTGAGCAGTTCTTC.

This clonotype has more than one count but fewer than ten. This chain uses TRBV7-2 with TRBJ1-5; D unresolved. The CDR3 consists of 15 residues. Germline CDR1 SGHTA, CDR2 FQGNSA. The V end was cut by 3 bases, the J end by 11 bases, with 20 bases between. For the CDR3, the DNA is TGTGCCAGCAGCTTGGGGTACGGGTCCGACGATGCCCAGCATTTT. Translated, it gives CASSLGYGSDDAQHF.

The rearrangement uses TRBV20-1 and TRBJ2-1, with D unresolved. CDR1 DFQATT and CDR2 SNEGSKA come from the germline V gene (reference sequence). V was pared by 3 bases and J by 8 bases, with 17 bases between. This CDR3 comprises 14 residues. DNA for the CDR3: TGCAGTGCTAGTCCGGCTAGAGTTCCAGATGAGCAGTTCTTC. The encoded protein is CSASPARVPDEQFF.

The rearrangement uses TRBV20-1 and TRBJ2-7; TRBD1 matches at 8 bases. The CDR3 runs 15 residues. Trimming cost V 6 bases and J 1 base; bases outside gene matches: 11. Germline V lookup: CDR1 DFQATT, CDR2 SNEGSKA (reference sequence). The CDR3 DNA follows: TGCAGTGCCAGCCCCGGACAGGGTGATTCCTACGAGCAGTACTTC. It is translated as CSASPGQGDSYEQYF.

This clonotype has more than one count but fewer than ten. The chain couples TRBV28 to TRBJ1-1; D gene unclear. CDR1 and CDR2 from the germline V gene are MDHEN and SYDVKM. V lost 7 bases to trimming and J lost 8 bases, with 14 bases between them. The CDR3 covers 12 residues. CDR3 sequence reads: CASTNRGLEAFF. In nucleotides, the CDR3 is TGTGCCAGCACTAACCGGGGTCTCGAAGCTTTCTTT.

The chain joins TRBV19 to TRBJ2-1, with 8 positions matching TRBD2. The CDR3 runs to 15 residues. Germline CDR1 and CDR2: LNHDA and SQIVND (reference sequence). V lost 6 bases and J lost 3; bases outside the gene matches: 7. CDR3 sequence: CASSRSGSDYNEQFF. DNA for the CDR3: TGTGCCAGTAGCCGGAGCGGGAGCGACTACAATGAGCAGTTCTTC.

The chain links TRBV20-1 to TRBJ2-3; 11 nucleotides match TRBD2. The V gene end was trimmed by 6 bases and the J gene end by 2 bases; junction bases not matched to a gene: 4. Per germline, CDR1 DFQATT and CDR2 SNEGSKA (reference sequence). CDR3 length: 14 amino acids. The CDR3 DNA reads as TGCAGTGCGAGACTAGCGGGGTTCACAGATACGCAGTATTTT. Protein sequence: CSARLAGFTDTQYF.

This clonotype was picked up a small number of times. The V and J genes are TRBV2 and TRBJ2-5; TRBD2 aligns across 10 bases. The CDR3 has 15 amino acids. With 6 bases clipped from V and 7 bases from J, the junction kept 11 bases outside the gene matches. Germline loops: CDR1 SNHLY, CDR2 FYNNEI. The CDR3 sequence is CASRKEPSGRPTQYF. The CDR3 DNA is TGTGCCAGCAGGAAGGAGCCTAGCGGGAGACCGACCCAGTACTTC.

This clonotype was counted a few times. The chain employs TRBV5-4 and TRBJ1-4; no clear D. The CDR3 is 14 residues long. Germline V gene sequence: CDR1 SGHNT, CDR2 YYREEE (reference sequence). Trimming pared 3 bases from V and 5 bases from J, leaving 11 bases between. CDR3 nucleotides: TGTGCCAGCAGCTCCGATGCCTACAATGAAAAACTGTTTTTT. Its protein is CASSSDAYNEKLFF.

In its sample, this clonotype was seen many times. The chain carries TRBV5-1 and TRBJ2-6; possible D gene TRBD2, 5 bases. CDR3 length equals 14 residues. CDR1 SGHRS and CDR2 YFSETQ come from the germline V gene. Trimming stripped 5 bases from V and 4 bases from J, with 10 bases between. CDR3: CASRRGYGANVLTF. The DNA for the CDR3 is TGCGCCAGCAGGCGAGGGTACGGGGCCAACGTCCTGACTTTC.

V is TRBV11-2 and J is TRBJ2-7; D is uncertain. Trimming cost V 5 bases and J 9 bases, with 11 bases left between them. Germline CDR1 and CDR2: SGHAT and FQNNGV. This CDR3 spans 11 amino acids. The CDR3 region is CASSPLEVQYF. The CDR3 DNA reads TGTGCCAGCAGCCCCCTCGAGGTGCAGTACTTC.

This clonotype was detected a few times. The CDR3 DNA follows: TGCGCCAGCAGCTCGCCGGACAGGGGAAAAAACATTCAGTACTTC. Translating gives CASSSPDRGKNIQYF. This sequence joins TRBV5-1 and TRBJ2-4; 9 bases are a match to TRBD1. Germline trimming cut 3 bases from V and 4 bases from J; bases unmatched to any gene: 5. Per germline, CDR1 SGHRS and CDR2 YFSETQ. The CDR3 is 15 residues long.

This clonotype was recorded a few times. The V and J genes are TRBV15 and TRBJ2-1, with D uncertain. The CDR3 is 16 residues long. V lost 4 bases and J lost 5, with 18 bases in between. Germline CDR1 is LNHNV and CDR2 is YYDKDF (reference sequence). This CDR3 reads CATSKELVLTNNEQFF. In nucleotides, the CDR3 is TGTGCCACCAGCAAGGAGTTAGTCCTAACTAACAATGAGCAGTTCTTC.

The chain is built from TRBV10-3 and TRBJ2-7; TRBD2 matches at 10 bases. Germline V gene sequence: CDR1 ENHRY, CDR2 SYGVKD. With V trimmed by 8 bases and J by 4 bases, 5 bases remained unmatched. This CDR3 region has 13 residues. CDR3 sequence: CAIREGLAYEQYF. In nucleotides, the CDR3 is TGTGCCATCCGCGAGGGACTAGCGTACGAGCAGTACTTC.

The chain carries TRBV20-1 and TRBJ2-5; TRBD2 matches at 7 bases. Germline CDR1 reads DFQATT; CDR2 reads SNEGSKA (reference sequence). With 5 bases clipped from V and 5 bases from J, the junction kept 14 bases outside the gene matches. The CDR3 extends over 15 amino acids. The CDR3 nucleotides read TGCAGTGCTTCCAACCCCGGGGAGGGCCTGGAGACCCAGTACTTC. It codes for CSASNPGEGLETQYF.

This chain joins TRBV28 and TRBJ1-1, with 8 positions matching TRBD1. Looked up from germline, CDR1 is MDHEN and CDR2 is SYDVKM. This CDR3 is 13 amino acids long. With V trimmed by 5 bases and J by 8 bases, 7 bases remained unmatched. CDR3 sequence reads: CASSAGGTKEAFF. DNA of the CDR3: TGTGCCAGCAGTGCAGGGGGCACGAAAGAAGCTTTCTTT.

V usage is TRBV5-4 and J usage is TRBJ2-7; D not resolved. CDR1 and CDR2 from the germline V gene are SGHNT and YYREEE (reference sequence). This CDR3 contains 14 residues. V dropped 1 base and J dropped 2 bases, with 10 bases sitting between them. Here the CDR3 reads CASSLFLDPYEQYF. In DNA form, the CDR3 reads TGTGCCAGCAGCTTGTTTCTGGACCCCTACGAGCAGTACTTC.

The genes are TRBV12-3 or TRBV12-4 and TRBJ2-1; D might be TRBD2 (6 bases). V was shortened by 5 bases and J by 7 bases, with 21 bases between the two germline ends. The CDR3 is made up of 16 amino acids. The CDR3 coding sequence is TGTGCCAGCAGTCACCGGACTACCCAGACTCGAAATGAGCAGTTCTTC. As protein: CASSHRTTQTRNEQFF.

V is TRBV7-9 and J is TRBJ1-1, with D possibly being TRBD1 (5 bases). V gave up 1 base and J gave up 6 bases, with 15 bases separating them. The length of the CDR3 is 15 residues. Germline V gives CDR1 SEHNR, CDR2 FQNEAQ (reference sequence). The CDR3 coding sequence is TGTGCCAGCAGCTTAGAGGCGAGCGGGGCGCCTGAAGCTTTCTTT. This translates into CASSLEASGAPEAFF.